This paragraph covers one TCR beta chain sequence. Its matching antigen is unknown. This specimen belongs to a study of cytomegalovirus exposure and HLA in healthy donors. In germline, CDR1 is SGHRS, CDR2 YFSETQ. The CDR3 is made up of 16 amino acids. Trimming stripped 2 bases from V and 0 bases from J, with 14 bases between. The PCR had 60 Vbeta and 13 Jbeta primers. The repertoire was sequenced with immunoSEQ multiplex PCR; TCRdb's copy has only in-frame clones and lacks some. The sample lists tens of thousands of clones, around 78% occurring once. Whole-study results and caveats: As a later analysis revealed, the rate of TCR association differed by HLA locus, with DRB1 most and HLA-C fewest. In the analysis, some V segments, TRBV6-2 and TRBV6-3 included, were excluded as indistinguishable.

The chain is built from TRBV5-1 and TRBJ1-1; weak D call: TRBD1 (5 bases). Source material: PBMCs. The receptor was isolated from a male donor in good health and CMV-seropositive. The CDR3 coding sequence is TGCGCCAGCAGCTTAACCCCGTCGGGGGTGAACACTGAAGCTTTCTTT. The encoded protein is CASSLTPSGVNTEAFF.